In this sample, the clone carrying this T cell receptor beta chain turned up many times. Its target is not known. This CDR3 is built from 12 residues. Trimming took off 2 bases at V and 5 bases at J, with 7 bases between the two ends. CDR1 is GTSNPN and CDR2 is SVGIG in the germline V gene (reference sequence). The data are from a study of T cells in Graves' hyperthyroidism and ophthalmopathy. RNA transcripts yielded amplified TCR beta CDR3 regions. HTBI primers were the set used in a first-round RT-PCR of the TCR CDR3. TCRdb itself ran the multiplex PCR reads through MiXCR, one entry per CDR3 protein. Among under 350,000 distinct CDR3 sequences listed, under 25% were seen once. Overall study findings and caveats: A model using 13 V-J features told ophthalmopathy apart from stable hyperthyroidism.

The sample taken for sequencing was blood. This clonotype was obtained from a woman aged 45-65 years with Graves' hyperthyroidism. The V gene is TRBV30, the J gene TRBJ2-1; D might be TRBD1 (6 bases). CDR3 loop: CAWSTGNNEQFF. Here the CDR3 DNA reads TGTGCCTGGAGTACAGGGAACAATGAGCAGTTCTTC.